The T cell receptor (beta chain) under discussion was sequenced for a study of blood T cell repertoires in COVID-19. The overall study: Researchers got acute and convalescent COVID-19 samples from the United States, Italy and Spain. The cDNA or gDNA used as material had been derived from T cells, B-cell-depleted T cells, or PBMCs.

Authors' methods: How many nucleated cells were present was estimated from reference gene primer amplification. Some clones are missing from TCRdb's copy, which holds only in-frame ones; the method was immunoSEQ multiplex PCR. That table supplies the V and J calls and clone size; D and trimming were determined from the DNA. Here the sample spans 30,000 or so clones, roughly nine tenths being singletons. The V and J ends lost 11 bases and 2 bases, in that order; junction bases with no gene match: 3. Looked up from germline, CDR1 is MDHEN and CDR2 is SYDVKM. The CDR3 has 12 amino acids. The sample was peripheral blood. This clonotype originated in a human donor with active COVID-19. The donor label of this sample is uncertain. This chain links TRBV28 with TRBJ2-3; 8 nucleotides agree with TRBD1. The CDR3 loop reads CAVDRDTDTQYF. CDR3 sequence (DNA): TGTGCCGTGGACAGGGACACAGATACGCAGTATTTT.